The source of this T cell receptor beta chain is a study of T-cell reconstitution after alpha-beta-depleted transplantation in children. Germline values: CDR1 SGHVT, CDR2 SQSDAQ. Between the trimmed V and J ends, which lost 1 base and 8 bases, there was a span of 9 bases. This CDR3 comprises 13 residues. About this clonotype itself: Its antigen is unidentified.

Overall study findings and caveats: Newly made T cells mostly supplied T-cell counts and diversity one year after transplant. In patients about two months after transplant, alpha-beta T cells reportedly arose from several hundred expanded graft clones.

Preparation of the TCRbeta library involved a method that used unique molecular identifiers. Using its own MiXCR run on the PCR reads, TCRdb lists one record per CDR3 protein. The table records 150,000 to 200,000 distinct CDR3 sequences, roughly 6.3% of them present only once. The chain carries TRBV7-4 and TRBJ2-1; the D is unclear. The sample here was PBMCs, taken before TCRalphabeta/CD19-depleted stem cell transplant. The origin of this receptor is a girl in the first two years of life with combined immunodeficiency, due to receive a stem cell transplant. The CDR3 DNA reads TGTGCCAGCAGCTTAGACCCGGGCGATGAGCAGTTCTTC. Protein: CASSLDPGDEQFF.